The subject of this entry is one T cell receptor (beta chain). Ten or more counts support this clonotype. This receptor's antigen is unknown. No much larger clone exists at a distance of one base, and base qualities are not known. The sample belongs to a study of post-analysis software for immune sequencing data (dated by TCRdb to between 2014 and 2017). Some background on the complete study: Recorded disease courses included relapsing-remitting, secondary progressive and progressive-relapsing multiple sclerosis, with some patients lacking subtype annotation. The patient repertoires were set against around eleven previously published healthy control repertoires from donors whose ages ranged from 6 to 25 years. A subset of samples was prepared in parallel using single-end sample barcoding, then pooled and co-amplified after Illumina adapter ligation.

Library preparation employed PCR. Sequencing used an Illumina HiSeq 2500. To reduce PCR and sequencing biases, unique molecular identifiers were incorporated into the TCR beta cDNA libraries. Every 1 to 10 million input T cells yielded roughly 0.5 million cDNA molecules, meaning each molecule approximated one T cell. The same protocol used for the earlier healthy control dataset was applied to prepare and sequence the patient libraries. Samples belonging to the same batch were prepared together, multiplexed and sequenced on a shared HiSeq lane. The published analysis was carried out like this. MIGEC was used to process the raw barcoded reads, and molecular identifier groups with only a single read were discarded before consensus assembly and CDR3 extraction. Clonotype tables were post-analysed with VDJtools, normalizing diversity by down-sampling all datasets to the smallest sample size. To correct batch-related cross-sample contamination, repertoire overlap clustering matched CDR3 amino acid sequences but not nucleotide sequences. TCRdb reprocessed the public reads (quality trimming at Q25 with fastp, clone calling with MiXCR) and kept in-frame beta chains. Each record represents a unique CDR3 protein, reported with the most common genes and DNA among its rows. TCRdb, not the authors, supplied the V and J calls. Within this sample are 700,000 to 800,000 distinct CDR3 sequences, with approximately 30% of them counted one time only. Together, the top ten hold roughly 0.57% of the sample.

To demonstrate the VDJtools post-analysis software, TCR beta repertoires were profiled from the peripheral blood of about 14 young patients with multiple sclerosis. Multiple sclerosis patients were children and adolescents aged 6 to 15 years. The study at large found these results: Direct clustering with F measure showed strong co-clustering of samples prepared in the same batch, prompting a batch-effect correction. The multiple sclerosis patient group was slightly younger than the control group. Compared with controls, multiple sclerosis patients had significantly lower normalized Chao1 diversity, a finding suggesting substantial peripheral T-cell clonal expansion.

The sample comprised blood. This receptor was obtained from a girl aged 5 to 17 with multiple sclerosis.

The CDR3 in this case is CSAREGAGGSYEQYF. The bases read TGCAGTGCTAGAGAAGGTGCGGGAGGCTCCTACGAGCAGTACTTC. The rearranged chain carries TRBV20-1 and TRBJ2-7; 8 bases in the junction line up with TRBD2. Compared with germline, V lacks 0 bases and J lacks 0 bases; bases without a gene match: 4. Inclusive of the bounding cysteine and phenylalanine, the CDR3 is 15 residues long. The retained sequence is limited to the CDR3, 45 bases, with the frame set at the first base. Via the germline V gene (reference sequence), CDR1 is DFQATT and CDR2 SNEGSKA.